A selection of T cell receptor beta chains follows, all from one sample in a study of blood T cell repertoires in COVID-19. The repertoire was sequenced with immunoSEQ multiplex PCR; TCRdb's copy has only in-frame clones and lacks some. This sample yields 150,000 or so clones, of which around 81% are seen a single time; under 7% belongs to the top ten. The sample taken for sequencing was PBMCs or T cells enriched from blood (not recorded which). The receptors were gathered from a man aged 35-49 years who had recovered from COVID-19. The CDR3 runs from the conserved cysteine through the conserved F or W. Fields, in order: clone size, D gene, J gene, V gene, CDR3 protein. A D gene is named only where the DNA matches it firmly. Size tells how often a clone was seen (once, few, many) or the class of an expanded clone, and some rows leave it out.

NA | NA | TRBJ2-5 | TRBV5-5 | CASSLSGALRRETQYF
NA | NA | TRBJ1-1 | TRBV30 | CAWNYKTGRNTEAFF
NA | TRBD1 | TRBJ2-7 | TRBV30 | CAWSVWGQGASYEQYF
NA | NA | TRBJ1-5 | TRBV7-9 | CASSPGTVSNQPQHF
NA | NA | TRBJ1-5 | TRBV7-2 | CASSLGQGNQPQHF
NA | NA | TRBJ2-3 | TRBV3-1/TRBV3-2 | CASSQPGEEGTDTQYF
NA | NA | TRBJ2-5 | TRBV5-1 | CASSLGTLKETQYF
few | NA | TRBJ1-1 | TRBV11-2 | CASSLLQAEAFF
NA | TRBD1 | TRBJ1-2 | TRBV3-1/TRBV3-2 | CASSRRDRGQGDGYTF
NA | NA | TRBJ2-7 | TRBV5-6 | CASSLRDWTYEQYF
NA | NA | TRBJ2-2 | TRBV7-6 | CASSLNPSANTGELFF
NA | NA | TRBJ2-1 | TRBV5-1 | CASSQGTGTTSREQFF
NA | TRBD1 | TRBJ1-6 | TRBV2 | CASRGGQGNNSPLHF
few | NA | TRBJ2-7 | TRBV7-3 | CASSLKVGSSYEQYF
once | NA | TRBJ2-2 | TRBV5-1 | CASSLGQVSEELFF
NA | NA | TRBJ2-1 | TRBV7-2 | CASSLGWPNEQFF
NA | NA | TRBJ2-2 | TRBV4-1 | CASSPPRGNKGGELFF
NA | NA | TRBJ1-6 | TRBV18 | CASSPLGRGDNSPLHF
NA | TRBD1 | TRBJ2-2 | TRBV30 | CAWRARDRQNGELFF